This T cell receptor (beta chain) was identified during a study of CD8+ T cells in alopecia areata (dated by TCRdb to 2017 to 2018). About the full investigation: Treated patients were enrolled in an open-label pilot trial of oral tofacitinib at 5 to 10 mg twice daily for moderate-to-severe alopecia areata. Patients stayed on tofacitinib for 6 to 18 months and then had 6 months of follow-up off drug so that delayed response and recurrence could be assessed. For the treated patients, the SALT score, which quantifies what percentage of scalp surface area is affected, served as the measure of disease severity. In both human patients and the C3H/HeJ mouse model, the study applied high-throughput TCRbeta sequencing to look at T cell clonal expansion in alopecia areata. In humans, TCRbeta sequencing was performed on scalp tissue and on sorted CD4+ and CD8+ peripheral blood T cells from healthy controls and from patients with patchy or totalis/universalis alopecia areata. Biopsies were taken from tofacitinib-treated patients at baseline and at 4 and 24 weeks of treatment, and a later scalp biopsy was taken in several of the tofacitinib-treated patients. Scalp clonality was compared across normal scalp (n=4), patchy alopecia areata scalp (n=8), and alopecia totalis/universalis scalp (n=8). RNA was obtained with the PAXgene miRNA kit for fixed scalp, the miRNeasy kit for PBMCs, and the RNeasy kit for mouse skin. immunoSEQ multiplex PCR using 35 Vbeta forward primers and 13 Jbeta reverse primers was used to amplify TCRbeta CDR3 regions. Overall study results and their limits: Because the treated cohort was small and had only one nonresponder, larger studies are needed to examine links between baseline CD8+ expansion and response. Resident alphabeta T cells in normal human skin are also sequenced, complicating scalp TCR repertoire analysis, unlike mouse skin dominated by gammadelta T cells. Scalp clonality and the number of expanded CD8+ clones among the top 100 scalp clones were significantly decreased by tofacitinib. Lesional scalp, especially in alopecia totalis/universalis, showed higher clonality and more expanded CD8+ clones than normal scalp, suggesting antigenic drive. Compared with mice, TCR sequences shared between patients were less clear, possibly partly because of HLA diversity across the patient population. During tofacitinib treatment, many expanded lesional clones remained in scalp and blood, and this persistence may partly explain relapse after treatment is stopped.

This clone was picked up a small number of times. Its antigen is unknown. Per-nucleotide qualities are absent, and no much larger clonotype sits a single base away. Receptor amplification or capture employed the immunoSEQ multiplex PCR assay. For TCR sequencing, RNA was extracted from every sample and reverse transcribed into cDNA to serve as template. First-strand cDNA was synthesized using SuperScript III with a 2:1 mix of oligo-dT and random hexamers. A synthetic immune receptor repertoire was used to gauge amplification bias, and whatever bias remained was removed computationally. In the source study's methods: After raw reads were preprocessed to remove errors, the CDR3 was defined following IMGT conventions as running from the conserved cysteine to phenylalanine. Clonality was computed as 1 minus the Shannon entropy, with the entropy normalized by log2 of the number of productive unique TCRs. Whether scalp clones were CD4 or CD8 was inferred by matching scalp TCRbeta sequences against CD4 and CD8 repertoires sorted from blood. This is the immuneACCESS table as TCRdb keeps it, with only in-frame sequences that have V and J called. A part of the clones is gone; compared with another copy, unresolved V genes explain less than half, and the rest is unexplained. That table is the source of V, J and clone size, and D and trimming were worked out from the DNA. This sample has some 150,000 clones in its table, and approximately 86% of those were observed once. Clones ranked in the top ten supply around 14% of the sample.

The time point label, read with the paper, signifies: about four weeks on oral tofacitinib. The meaning of the sample's treatment or condition label: oral pan-JAK inhibitor, 5-10 mg twice daily. Lesional scalp punch biopsies and peripheral blood were collected from alopecia areata patients. After PBMCs were isolated by density centrifugation and stained for CD3, CD4 and CD8, a FACSAria was used to sort CD4+ and CD8+ T cells. CDR3 length: 15 amino acids, cysteine to phenylalanine. Only the CDR3 portion is preserved as DNA: 45 bases, with reading frame beginning at the first base. CDR1 and CDR2, per the germline V gene, are SNHLY and FYNNEI. V is pared back by 2 bases and J by 2 bases, with 13 bases lying between the germline termini.

The sequence was collected from a human donor with alopecia areata. This sample comprised CD8+ T cells sorted from blood, obtained at week 4, from a patient treated with tofacitinib. The sequence joins TRBV2 to TRBJ2-7, with a tentative D gene TRBD2 over 5 matching bases. CDR3 reads: CASSETGRTAYEQYF. The DNA sequence is TGTGCCAGCAGTGAAACGGGCAGGACTGCCTACGAGCAGTACTTC. The reference TRBV2 and TRBJ2-7 proteins fill in what lies around the CDR3, so the full variable domain reads EPEVTQTPSHQVTQMGQEVILRCVPISNHLYFYWYRQILGQKVEFLVSFYNNEISEKSEIFDDQFSVERPDGSNFTLKIRSTKLEDSAMYFCASSETGRTAYEQYFGPGTRLTVT.